This T cell receptor (beta chain) appears in the sequencing data of a study of monozygotic twins with inflammatory bowel disease. TCRdb reprocessed the 5' RACE reads; each CDR3 protein has one entry and no DNA is given. The sample table sets out fewer than 550,000 distinct CDR3 sequences. Germline V gives CDR1 SGHRS, CDR2 YFSETQ. This CDR3 contains 13 residues. Sequencing input: blood. V and J are TRBV5-1 and TRBJ2-2. The sequence came from a human donor with ulcerative colitis or Crohn's disease, or a healthy co-twin of an affected twin (not recorded which). CDR3 loop: CASSLDLERELFF.